Detailed here is one T cell receptor beta chain. The clone's antigen remains unknown. Within one base of it there is no much larger clone, and no base qualities were kept. The data originate from a study of T cells in lung cancer brain metastases (dated by TCRdb to between 2018 and 2020). The study in broad terms: Of the 20 to 25 patients, some 17 had a history of tobacco use, with a median of approximately 40 pack-years. Of the roughly 21 patients, around 19 received no interval therapy between resection of the primary and resection of the metastasis. The median interval between acquisition of the primary specimen and acquisition of the brain metastasis specimen was approximately 350 days. TCR beta CDR3 repertoires were compared between fully resected primary non-small cell lung cancers and paired brain metastases. The cohort comprised around 20 patients contributing 40 specimens, one primary lung lesion and one brain metastasis each. Of the patients, approximately 11 were female and several were male, and their median age at first diagnosis was more than 50 years. Primary and metastatic specimens both had an average DNA integrity number of roughly 4, with no significant difference between the two sites. On the study overall, not on this receptor specifically: In brain metastases, the ten most abundant clones accounted for a significantly larger fraction of the repertoire than in primaries, a finding that suggests clonal expansion. Most clones were found to be lesion-specific, and limited overlap was observed between paired lesions (mean Morisita index about 0.21). DNA fragmentation in FFPE samples may have prevented retrieval of the complete infiltrating T cell repertoire. Significantly fewer unique productive clones were found in brain metastases than in paired primaries (median approximately 1,500 versus 4,500). Effects of preoperative corticosteroids on T cell infiltration in brain metastases could not be controlled.

Patients underwent resection for synchronous oligometastatic disease or delayed recurrence of a solitary brain metastasis. Patients with a history of multiple malignancies were excluded so that cancers other than NSCLC would not be included. Using marked H&E slides as a guide, tumor areas were macrodissected from roughly five unstained approximately 10 um sections that had been deparaffinized. Every specimen was formalin-fixed and paraffin-embedded (FFPE). The AllPrep DNA/RNA FFPE Kit was used for extraction of genomic DNA. The germline V gene gives CDR1 as WSHSY and CDR2 as SAAADI. The trim is 3 bases for V and 4 bases for J, with a gap of 6 bases between the germline ends. CDR3 length: 12 amino acids, cysteine to phenylalanine. The kept DNA is CDR3 alone, 36 bases in frame from the first base. Between about 2 and 5 ug genomic DNA was input per sample, and equal DNA input was given to paired samples. TCR beta libraries were built with the immunoSEQ hsTCRbeta Kit using multiplexed V and J gene primers in two PCR steps. The pooled libraries, together with positive and negative controls, were sequenced on an Illumina MiSeq running a 100-cycle paired-end protocol. In the authors' own workflow: Raw data were processed by the immunoSEQ vendor into normalized, annotated TCR beta repertoire reports. Richness was defined as unique clones by nucleotide sequence, and total richness was extrapolated with the iChao1 and Efron-Thisted estimators. Paired lesions were characterized and compared using Pielou's evenness, Simpson's index, top-ten clone proportional abundance, and the Morisita overlap index. As stored in TCRdb, this immuneACCESS dataset retains in-frame rearrangements with V and J assigned. A fraction of the clones does not appear; measured against another copy, unresolved V genes explain less than half of the discrepancy, and the remainder lacks a known reason. V, J and clone size reflect that table, while D and trimming were determined from the DNA. The sample table records about 3,000 clones; about 90% of these occur just once. The leading ten clones occupy around 2.8% of the sample.

Sequenced sample: tumor tissue from the primary lung tumor. Read against the paper, the sample's cell subset or site label means: primary lung cancer lesion. The receptor chain draws on TRBV10-2 and TRBJ1-2; the D gene remains uncertain. This sequence was found in a man between 65 and 85 years old with non-small cell lung cancer. The CDR3 amino acid sequence is: CASSERLYGYTF. The DNA reads as follows: TGCGCCAGCAGTGAACGGCTCTATGGCTACACCTTC.